The clone carrying this T cell receptor beta chain has more than one count but fewer than ten. These data belong to a study of regulatory T cells in long-lasting Graves disease. With iRepertoire HTBI primers and Arm-PCR of CDR3 regions, TCR beta libraries were built. TCRdb analysed the multiplex PCR reads with MiXCR anew, one entry per CDR3 protein. The top ten clones hold about two fifths of a sample with fewer than 400,000 distinct CDR3 sequences, roughly 18% of them seen once. The time point was: newly diagnosed GD, antithyroid drugs for less than 3 months. Making the TCR library involved RNA that had been extracted from PBMCs. The sequencing here drew on peripheral blood mononuclear cells (PBMCs), taken at new diagnosis, from a patient treated with antithyroid drugs. This clonotype was obtained from a female donor with Graves disease.

The CDR3 sequence is CASIPGTYGTNYGYTF. CDR3 DNA sequence: TGTGCCAGCATCCCCGGGACATACGGAACTAACTATGGCTACACCTTC. The chain couples TRBV6-1 to TRBJ1-2; possible D gene TRBD1, 6 bases. Per the germline V gene, CDR1 is MNHNS and CDR2 is SASEGT. The V and J ends lost 7 bases and 0 bases respectively, with 18 bases between them. The CDR3 extends over 16 amino acids.